The rows below give T cell receptor beta chains drawn from one sample of a study of tumor-infiltrating lymphocytes in oesophageal squamous cell carcinoma. TCRdb reprocessed the PCR reads with MiXCR, giving one entry per CDR3 protein. The table includes 24,000 or so distinct CDR3 sequences, more than 30% detected once. Sequenced material: esophageal tumor tissue. The receptors were sampled from a male donor with esophageal squamous cell carcinoma. Each CDR3 is given with its conserved first and last residue. Fields, in order: J gene, D gene, clone size, V gene, CDR3 protein, CDR3 DNA. D genes are given only for firm matches. A clone size is listed for some rows: how often the clone was seen (once, few, many), or a class if it is expanded.

TRBJ2-1	TRBD2	few	TRBV7-8	CASSLRTSGNNEQFF	TGTGCCAGCAGCTTAAGGACTAGCGGCAACAATGAGCAGTTCTTC
TRBJ2-7	NA	many	TRBV6-1	CASSSVYEQYF	TGTGCCAGCAGTTCCGTCTACGAGCAGTACTTC
TRBJ1-2	NA	many	TRBV5-1	CASSPENGAYGYTF	TGCGCCAGCAGCCCCGAAAACGGTGCCTATGGCTACACCTTC
TRBJ2-1	NA	NA	TRBV7-3	CASSLGPHPNEQFF	TGTGCCAGCAGCTTAGGGCCGCACCCGAATGAGCAGTTCTTC
TRBJ2-7	NA	few	TRBV7-2	CASSLAAGTHEQYF	TGTGCCAGCAGCTTAGCGGCGGGAACCCACGAGCAGTACTTC
TRBJ1-2	NA	once	TRBV7-9	CASSQDFNYGYTF	TGTGCCAGCAGCCAGGACTTTAACTATGGCTACACCTTC
TRBJ2-7	NA	many	TRBV12-3/TRBV12-4	CASSSQGQNSPLHF	TGTGCCAGCAGTTCACAGGGTCAGAATTCACCCCTCCACTTC
TRBJ2-1	TRBD1	many	TRBV5-1	CASSLGQGVVNEQFF	TGCGCCAGCAGCCTAGGACAGGGGGTAGTCAATGAGCAGTTCTTC
TRBJ2-7	NA	medium-sized	TRBV6-1	CATQWTVSSYEQYF	TGTGCCACACAGTGGACAGTCAGCTCCTACGAGCAGTACTTC
TRBJ2-2	TRBD2	NA	TRBV7-6	CASSPGGRTGELFF	TGTGCTAGCAGCCCCGGGGGGAGGACCGGGGAGCTGTTTTTT
TRBJ2-7	TRBD1	NA	TRBV11-3	CASSLERGTGGYEQYF	TGTGCCAGCAGCTTGGAGAGGGGGACAGGGGGCTACGAGCAGTACTTC
TRBJ2-5	NA	many	TRBV12-3/TRBV12-4	CASSPHAQGPRETQYF	TGTGCCAGCAGTCCACACGCCCAGGGGCCCCGAGAGACCCAGTACTTC
TRBJ2-6	NA	NA	TRBV5-1	CASSPPVVGANVLTF	TGCGCCAGCAGCCCGCCAGTGGTTGGGGCCAACGTCCTGACTTTC
TRBJ2-5	NA	many	TRBV5-1	CASSLPTQYF	TGCGCCAGCAGCCTACCGACCCAGTACTTC
TRBJ2-7	NA	many	TRBV5-1	CASSYGTSGTGAYEQYF	TGCGCCAGCAGCTACGGGACGTCCGGGACGGGAGCCTACGAGCAGTACTTC
TRBJ1-4	NA	many	TRBV24-1	CATSDWDEKLFF	TGTGCCACCAGTGACTGGGATGAAAAACTGTTTTTT
TRBJ2-5	TRBD1	few	TRBV12-5	CASGLDRGETQYF	TGTGCTAGTGGTTTGGACAGGGGGGAGACCCAGTACTTC
TRBJ2-7	NA	NA	TRBV7-6	CASSLAAGDSYEQYF	TGTGCTAGCAGCTTAGCGGCAGGGGACTCCTACGAGCAGTACTTC
TRBJ2-1	NA	NA	TRBV7-2	CASRVSRDNEQFF	TGTGCCAGCCGCGTTTCCAGAGACAATGAGCAGTTCTTC
TRBJ1-2	TRBD1	NA	TRBV7-6	CASSLVGGAGGLEGYTF	TGTGCCAGCAGCTTAGTGGGGGGGGCAGGGGGCTTGGAGGGCTACACCTTC
TRBJ2-7	TRBD2	NA	TRBV7-2	CASSHFSGTSYEQYF	TGTGCCAGCAGCCATTTTAGCGGGACCTCCTACGAGCAGTACTTC
TRBJ2-5	TRBD2	many	TRBV5-6	CASSTRLAWETQYF	TGTGCCAGCAGCACAAGACTAGCGTGGGAGACCCAGTACTTC
TRBJ1-6	NA	few	TRBV7-2	CASSLEPGQSRGLTLHF	TGTGCCAGCAGCTTAGAACCCGGACAGAGCCGCGGACTCACCCTCCACTTT
TRBJ2-3	TRBD1	NA	TRBV28	CASSSESSYRDRSTDTQYF	TGTGCCAGCAGTTCAGAGTCATCTTACCGGGACAGAAGCACAGATACGCAGTATTTT
TRBJ1-1	NA	many	TRBV5-1	CASSLGTSNEAFF	TGCGCCAGCAGCTTGGGGACAAGTAATGAAGCTTTCTTT
TRBJ2-7	NA	NA	TRBV7-2	CASSQSPDRLYEQYF	TGTGCCAGCAGCCAATCACCGGACCGCCTCTACGAGCAGTACTTC
TRBJ2-5	TRBD2	many	TRBV27	CASRGTSGPRGTQYF	TGTGCCAGCAGGGGAACTAGCGGCCCAAGAGGGACCCAGTACTTC
TRBJ2-5	NA	many	TRBV27	CASSLKTTQYF	TGTGCCAGCAGTCTGAAGACGACCCAGTACTTC
TRBJ2-1	TRBD1	many	TRBV10-3	CAISQDRSSYNEQFF	TGTGCCATCAGCCAGGACAGGAGCTCCTACAATGAGCAGTTCTTC
TRBJ1-1	NA	many	TRBV4-2	CASSHRRAGHTEAFF	TGTGCCAGCAGCCACCGCCGGGCAGGCCACACTGAAGCTTTCTTT
TRBJ2-3	NA	NA	TRBV7-2	CASSLDVVSSTDTQYF	TGTGCCAGCAGCTTAGATGTTGTGTCTAGCACAGATACGCAGTATTTT
TRBJ2-1	NA	many	TRBV6-1	CASSYNPDNYNEQFF	TGTGCCAGCAGTTATAATCCGGACAATTACAATGAGCAGTTCTTC
TRBJ2-3	NA	NA	TRBV7-8	CASSSPTDTQYF	TGTGCCAGCAGCTCACCTACGGATACGCAGTATTTT
TRBJ2-7	NA	NA	TRBV16	CASSQTDSYEQYF	TGTGCCAGCAGCCAAACAGACTCCTACGAGCAGTACTTC
TRBJ2-7	NA	many	TRBV11-1	CASSPDRINEQYF	TGTGCCAGCAGCCCCGACAGAATCAATGAGCAGTACTTC
TRBJ2-5	NA	many	TRBV10-3	CAISGTGQETQYF	TGTGCCATCAGTGGAACAGGACAAGAGACCCAGTACTTC
TRBJ1-4	NA	many	TRBV28	CASNGDGGNEKLFF	TGTGCCAGCAATGGGGACGGGGGGAATGAAAAACTGTTTTTT